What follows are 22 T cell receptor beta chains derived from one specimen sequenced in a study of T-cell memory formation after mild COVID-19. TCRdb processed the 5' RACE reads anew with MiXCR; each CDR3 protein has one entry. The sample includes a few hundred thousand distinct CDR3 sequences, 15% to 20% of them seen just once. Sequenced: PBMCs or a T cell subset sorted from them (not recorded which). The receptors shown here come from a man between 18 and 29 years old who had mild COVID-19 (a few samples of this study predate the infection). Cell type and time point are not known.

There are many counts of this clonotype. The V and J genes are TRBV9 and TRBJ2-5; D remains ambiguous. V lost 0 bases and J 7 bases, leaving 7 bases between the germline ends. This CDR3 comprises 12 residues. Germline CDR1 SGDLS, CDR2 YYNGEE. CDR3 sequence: CASSVGVGTQYF. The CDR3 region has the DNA TGTGCCAGCAGCGTAGGAGTGGGGACCCAGTACTTC.

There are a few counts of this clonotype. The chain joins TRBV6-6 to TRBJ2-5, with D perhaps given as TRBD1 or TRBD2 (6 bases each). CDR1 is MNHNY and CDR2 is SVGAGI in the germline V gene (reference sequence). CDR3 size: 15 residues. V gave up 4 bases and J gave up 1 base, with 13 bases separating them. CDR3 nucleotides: TGTGCCAGCAGTTCGACAGGAGGGTCCCAAGAGACCCAGTACTTC. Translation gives CASSSTGGSQETQYF.

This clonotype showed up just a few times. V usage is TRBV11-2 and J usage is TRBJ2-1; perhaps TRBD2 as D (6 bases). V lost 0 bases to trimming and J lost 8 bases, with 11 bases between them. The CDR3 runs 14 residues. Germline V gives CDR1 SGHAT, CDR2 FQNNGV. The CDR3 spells CASSLEEGLDEQFF. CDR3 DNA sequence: TGTGCCAGCAGCTTAGAGGAGGGTTTGGATGAGCAGTTCTTC.

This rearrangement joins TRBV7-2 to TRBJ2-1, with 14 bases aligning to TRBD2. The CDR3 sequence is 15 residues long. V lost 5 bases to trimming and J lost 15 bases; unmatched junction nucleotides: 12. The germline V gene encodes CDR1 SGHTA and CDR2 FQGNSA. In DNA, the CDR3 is TGTGCCAGCAGCCCGGCCCGACTAGCGGGGGGGCCTGGGTTCTTC. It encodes CASSPARLAGGPGFF.

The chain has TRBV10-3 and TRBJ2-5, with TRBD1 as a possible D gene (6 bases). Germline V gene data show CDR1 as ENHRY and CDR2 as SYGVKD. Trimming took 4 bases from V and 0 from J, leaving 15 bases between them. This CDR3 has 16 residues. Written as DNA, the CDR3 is TGTGCCATCAGTGTTACCGGGACACCCGACCAAGAGACCCAGTACTTC. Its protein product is CAISVTGTPDQETQYF.

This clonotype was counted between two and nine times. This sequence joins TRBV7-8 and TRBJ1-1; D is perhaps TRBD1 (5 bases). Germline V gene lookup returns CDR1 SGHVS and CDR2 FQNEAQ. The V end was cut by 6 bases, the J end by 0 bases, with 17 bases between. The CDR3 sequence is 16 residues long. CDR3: CASRVGRQTLNTEAFF. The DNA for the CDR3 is TGTGCCAGCAGGGTTGGAAGACAGACCTTGAACACTGAAGCTTTCTTT.

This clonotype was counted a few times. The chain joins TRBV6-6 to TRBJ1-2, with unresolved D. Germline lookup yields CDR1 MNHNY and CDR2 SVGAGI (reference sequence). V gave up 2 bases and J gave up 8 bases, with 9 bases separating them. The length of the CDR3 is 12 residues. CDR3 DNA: TGTGCCAGCAGTTACGAAAGCCTCGGCTACACCTTC. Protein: CASSYESLGYTF.

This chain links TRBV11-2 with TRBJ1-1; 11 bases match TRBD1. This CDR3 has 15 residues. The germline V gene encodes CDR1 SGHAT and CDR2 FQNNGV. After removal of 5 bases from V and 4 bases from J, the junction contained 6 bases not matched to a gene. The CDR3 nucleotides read TGTGCCAGCAGCCCTCTTGGGACAGGGGGCACTGAAGCTTTCTTT. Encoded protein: CASSPLGTGGTEAFF.

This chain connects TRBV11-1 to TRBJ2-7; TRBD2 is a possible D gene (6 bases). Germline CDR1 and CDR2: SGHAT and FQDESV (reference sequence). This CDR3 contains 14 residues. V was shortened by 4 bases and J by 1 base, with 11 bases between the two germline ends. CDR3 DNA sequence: TGTGCCAGCAGCTCAAGGGAGGATTCCTACGAGCAGTACGTC. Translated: CASSSREDSYEQYV.

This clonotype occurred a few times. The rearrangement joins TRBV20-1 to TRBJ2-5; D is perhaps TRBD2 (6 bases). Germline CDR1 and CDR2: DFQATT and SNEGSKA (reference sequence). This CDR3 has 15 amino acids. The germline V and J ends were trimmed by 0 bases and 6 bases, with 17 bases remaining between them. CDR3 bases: TGCAGTGCTAGAGAATTAGAACTAGCCGTGCAGACCCAGTACTTC. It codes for CSARELELAVQTQYF.

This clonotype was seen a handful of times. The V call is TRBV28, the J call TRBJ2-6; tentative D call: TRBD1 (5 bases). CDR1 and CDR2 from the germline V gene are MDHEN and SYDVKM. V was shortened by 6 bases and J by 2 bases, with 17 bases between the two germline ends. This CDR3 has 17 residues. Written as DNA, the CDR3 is TGTGCCAGCAGCTTAACCCTAGGGGCCACTGGGGCCAACGTCCTGACTTTC. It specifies CASSLTLGATGANVLTF.

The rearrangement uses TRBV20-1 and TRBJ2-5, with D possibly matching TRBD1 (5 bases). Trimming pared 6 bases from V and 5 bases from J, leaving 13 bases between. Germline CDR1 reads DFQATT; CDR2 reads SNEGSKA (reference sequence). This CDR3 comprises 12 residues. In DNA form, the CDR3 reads TGCAGTGCCCAGGGTGGTGAGGAGACCCAGTACTTC. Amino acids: CSAQGGEETQYF.

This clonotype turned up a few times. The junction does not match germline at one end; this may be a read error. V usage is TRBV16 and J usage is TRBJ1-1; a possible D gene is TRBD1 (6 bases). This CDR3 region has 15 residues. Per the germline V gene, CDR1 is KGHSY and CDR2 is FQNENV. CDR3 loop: CASSQGGTPNPEAFF. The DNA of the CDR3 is TGTGCCAGCAGCCAAGGGGGGACACCGAACCCTGAAGCTTTCTTT. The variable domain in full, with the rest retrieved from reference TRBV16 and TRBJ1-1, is GEEVAQTPKHLVRGEGQKAKLYCAPIKGHSYVFWYQQVLKNEFKFLISFQNENVFDETGMPKERFSAKCLPNSPCSLEIQATKLEDSAVYFCASSQGGTPNPEAFFGQGTRLTVV.

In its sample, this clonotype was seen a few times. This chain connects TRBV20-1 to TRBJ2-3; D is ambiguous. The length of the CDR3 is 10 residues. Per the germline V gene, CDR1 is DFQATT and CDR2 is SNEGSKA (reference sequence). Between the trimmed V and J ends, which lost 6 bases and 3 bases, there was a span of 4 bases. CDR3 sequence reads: CSALTDTQYF. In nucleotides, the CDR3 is TGCAGTGCCCTAACAGATACGCAGTATTTT.

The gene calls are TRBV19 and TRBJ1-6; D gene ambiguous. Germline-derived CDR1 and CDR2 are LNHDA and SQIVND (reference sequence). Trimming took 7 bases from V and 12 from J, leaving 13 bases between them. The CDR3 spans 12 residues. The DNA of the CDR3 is TGTGCCAGTACCACAGCCCCAGGACCCCTCCACTTT. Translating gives CASTTAPGPLHF.

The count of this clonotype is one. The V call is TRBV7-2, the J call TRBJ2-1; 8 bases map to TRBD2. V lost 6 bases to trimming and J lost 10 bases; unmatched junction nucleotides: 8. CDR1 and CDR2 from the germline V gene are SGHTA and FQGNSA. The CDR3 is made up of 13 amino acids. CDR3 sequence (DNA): TGTGCCAGCAGACCAGCGGGGGTCAGGGAGCAGTTCTTC. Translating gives CASRPAGVREQFF.

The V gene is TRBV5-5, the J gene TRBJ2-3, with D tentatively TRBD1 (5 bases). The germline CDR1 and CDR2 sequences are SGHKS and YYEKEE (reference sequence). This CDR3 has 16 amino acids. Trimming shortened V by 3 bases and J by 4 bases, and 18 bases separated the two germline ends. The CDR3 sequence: CASSSYAQGSADTQYF. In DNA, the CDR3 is TGTGCCAGCAGCTCGTACGCCCAGGGTTCGGCAGATACGCAGTATTTT.

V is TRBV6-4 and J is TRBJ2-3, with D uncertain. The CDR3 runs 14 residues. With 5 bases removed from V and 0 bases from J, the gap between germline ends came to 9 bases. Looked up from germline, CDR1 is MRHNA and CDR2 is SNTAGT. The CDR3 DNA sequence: TGTGCCAGCAGTAATCCTCCTAGCACAGATACGCAGTATTTT. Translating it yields CASSNPPSTDTQYF.

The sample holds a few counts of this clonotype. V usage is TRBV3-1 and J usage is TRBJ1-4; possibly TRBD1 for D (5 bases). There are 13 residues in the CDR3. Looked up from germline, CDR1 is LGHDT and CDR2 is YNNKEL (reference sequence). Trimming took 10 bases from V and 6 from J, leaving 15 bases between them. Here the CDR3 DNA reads TGTGCCACAGAAGGGGATACTGATGAAAAACTGTTTTTT. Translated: CATEGDTDEKLFF.

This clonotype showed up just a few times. CDR3 bases: TGTGCCAGCAGCTTAGGTCAGGGGAGGAGGAAGACCCAGTACTTC. Its translation is CASSLGQGRRKTQYF. The chain links TRBV7-9 to TRBJ2-5, with D perhaps assigned TRBD1 or TRBD2 (6 bases each). The germline CDR1 and CDR2 sequences are SEHNR and FQNEAQ (reference sequence). V gave up 1 base and J gave up 6 bases, with 15 bases separating them. The CDR3 consists of 15 residues.

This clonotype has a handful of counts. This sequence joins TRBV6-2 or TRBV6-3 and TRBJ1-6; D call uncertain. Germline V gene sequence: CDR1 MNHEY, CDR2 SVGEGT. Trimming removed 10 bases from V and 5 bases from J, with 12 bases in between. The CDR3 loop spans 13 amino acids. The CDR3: CATRRENNSPLHF. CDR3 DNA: TGTGCCACCCGACGGGAAAATAATTCACCCCTCCACTTT.

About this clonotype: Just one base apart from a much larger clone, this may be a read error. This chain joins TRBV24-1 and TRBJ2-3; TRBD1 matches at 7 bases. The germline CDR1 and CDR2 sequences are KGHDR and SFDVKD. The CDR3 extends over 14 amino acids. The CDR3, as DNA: TGTGCCACCGGGACAGAGCATAGCACAGATACGGAGTATTTT. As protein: CATGTEHSTDTEYF.